Only one count was recorded for the clone carrying this TCR beta chain. The junction and the germline gene differ at one end; a read error may be behind it. The data derive from a study of radiotherapy plus CTLA-4 blockade in lung cancer. Libraries were prepared by immunoSEQ multiplex PCR; TCRdb keeps only in-frame clonotypes and omits some of them. The sample holds tens of thousands of clones, around 83% seen once. The CDR3 extends over 13 amino acids. CDR1 and CDR2 from the germline V gene are SSHAT and FNYEAQ (reference sequence). The clonotype comes from a human donor with non-small cell lung cancer who had stable disease on radiotherapy plus ipilimumab. This chain links TRBV7-7 with TRBJ2-5; D is ambiguous. Here the sequenced sample was peripheral blood, taken from a patient treated with radiotherapy plus ipilimumab. CDR3 protein: CASSFSGQETQYF. The DNA of the CDR3 is TGTGCTAGCAGCTTCTCGGGCCAAGAGACCCAGTACTTC.